This is a list of T cell receptor beta chains from one sample in a study of cytomegalovirus exposure and HLA in healthy donors. Measured with immunoSEQ multiplex PCR; TCRdb has only the in-frame clones, and not every one. The data show about 100,000 clones, with 60% to 75% seen just once and under 2% held by the top ten. Sequencing was performed on PBMCs. These receptor sequences come from a woman in her 40s in good health and CMV-seronegative. Each CDR3 is given with its conserved first and last residue. A D gene is named only where the DNA matches it firmly. A row's size may be missing; if present it is once, few, many or a size class.

clone size	V gene	J gene	D gene	CDR3 protein	CDR3 DNA
NA	TRBV4-1	TRBJ2-5	NA	CASSQEGTPQETQYF	TGCGCCAGCAGCCAAGAAGGGACTCCCCAAGAGACCCAGTACTTC
NA	TRBV6-5	TRBJ1-2	NA	CASSYTTWGLSYGYTF	TGTGCCAGCAGCTACACCACGTGGGGCCTTTCCTATGGCTACACCTTC
NA	TRBV10-1	TRBJ1-1	NA	CASSATKRGEAFF	TGCGCCAGCAGCGCCACCAAACGGGGAGAAGCTTTCTTT
NA	TRBV9	TRBJ2-2	NA	CASSPGLLTGELFF	TGTGCCAGCAGCCCCGGACTTCTCACCGGGGAGCTGTTTTTT
NA	TRBV6-1	TRBJ2-7	TRBD2	CASRVAGLSYEQYF	TGTGCCAGCAGGGTAGCGGGGCTCTCCTACGAGCAGTACTTC
NA	TRBV19	TRBJ2-7	TRBD2	CASSPRTSGLSYEQYF	TGTGCCAGTAGTCCCCGGACTAGCGGGCTCTCCTACGAGCAGTACTTC
NA	TRBV5-1	TRBJ2-4	NA	CASSLASEANIQYF	TGCGCCAGCAGCTTGGCTAGCGAGGCAAACATTCAGTACTTC
NA	TRBV12-5	TRBJ1-1	TRBD1	CASGLGQGSAFF	TGTGCTAGTGGTCTGGGACAGGGGTCAGCTTTCTTT
NA	TRBV6-5	TRBJ2-7	NA	CASSPRGYEQYF	TGTGCCAGCAGCCCCCGCGGCTACGAGCAGTACTTC
NA	TRBV11-3	TRBJ2-5	NA	CASSSTTDGGTQYF	TGTGCCAGCAGCTCCACCACCGACGGGGGAACCCAGTACTTC
NA	TRBV7-9	TRBJ2-4	TRBD2	CSSSLNSGGTIQYF	TGTTCCAGCAGCTTAAATAGCGGGGGAACTATTCAGTACTTC
NA	TRBV4-3	TRBJ2-3	NA	CASSPGTSTDTQYF	TGCGCCAGCAGCCCGGGGACTAGCACAGATACGCAGTATTTT
NA	TRBV19	TRBJ2-7	NA	CASSSTGEVSYEQYF	TGTGCCAGTAGCTCTACAGGGGAGGTTTCCTACGAGCAGTACTTC
NA	TRBV7-9	TRBJ2-3	NA	CASSLGQGLGDTQYF	TGTGCCAGCAGCTTAGGGCAGGGGCTCGGTGATACGCAGTATTTT
NA	TRBV29-1	TRBJ2-5	NA	CSASEGETQYF	TGCAGCGCTTCAGAGGGAGAGACCCAGTACTTC
NA	TRBV29-1	TRBJ1-2	TRBD1	CSATGGDRGEGYTF	TGCAGCGCCACCGGAGGGGACAGGGGGGAAGGCTACACCTTC
NA	TRBV5-1	TRBJ2-1	NA	CASSPFGVGGANREQFF	TGCGCCAGCAGCCCGTTTGGGGTGGGCGGGGCCAATAGGGAGCAGTTCTTC
once	TRBV19	TRBJ2-7	TRBD2	CASSPPGPTRGLAGVREQYF	TGTGCCAGTAGTCCCCCAGGCCCCACTCGCGGACTAGCGGGAGTCAGAGAGCAGTACTTC
NA	TRBV2	TRBJ1-5	NA	CASNPGFNQPQHF	TGTGCCAGCAATCCAGGGTTCAATCAGCCCCAGCATTTT
NA	TRBV5-1	TRBJ2-3	NA	CASSPDQTTDTQYF	TGCGCCAGCAGCCCCGACCAGACAACCGATACGCAGTATTTT
NA	TRBV5-1	TRBJ2-7	TRBD2	CASSSIAGGDEQYF	TGCGCCAGCAGCTCAATAGCGGGAGGTGATGAGCAGTACTTC
NA	TRBV11-3	TRBJ2-1	TRBD2	CASSKGLVDNEQFF	TGTGCCAGCAGCAAGGGACTAGTTGACAATGAGCAGTTCTTC
NA	TRBV6-5	TRBJ1-4	NA	CASSPTGPNEKLFF	TGTGCCAGCAGTCCAACAGGGCCTAATGAAAAACTGTTTTTT
few	TRBV14	TRBJ2-5	TRBD1	CASSQGTGEIETQYF	TGTGCCAGCAGCCAAGGGACAGGGGAGATAGAGACCCAGTACTTC
NA	TRBV27	TRBJ2-1	TRBD2	CASSSGGGGPNEQFF	TGTGCCAGCAGTTCTGGCGGGGGGGGGCCCAATGAGCAGTTCTTC
NA	TRBV18	TRBJ2-5	TRBD1	CASSPRDRGGEETQYF	TGTGCCAGCTCACCACGGGACAGGGGAGGGGAAGAGACCCAGTACTTC
NA	TRBV11-3	TRBJ2-5	TRBD2	CASSLGAGAGQETQYF	TGTGCCAGCAGCTTAGGTGCGGGAGCGGGCCAAGAGACCCAGTACTTC
NA	TRBV6-6	TRBJ1-4	TRBD1	CASSPLGQGIEEKLFF	TGTGCCAGCAGCCCCCTGGGACAGGGGATAGAAGAAAAACTGTTTTTT
NA	TRBV9	TRBJ2-5	NA	CASSVAHSNLETQYF	TGTGCCAGCAGCGTAGCCCACAGCAATCTAGAGACCCAGTACTTC
few	TRBV7-9	TRBJ2-7	NA	CASSGRQSYEQYF	TGTGCCAGCAGCGGCCGACAGTCATACGAGCAGTACTTC
NA	TRBV7-3	TRBJ2-2	TRBD2	CASSPLTSGNANTGELFF	TGTGCCAGCAGCCCCCTAACTAGCGGGAATGCGAACACCGGGGAGCTGTTTTTT
NA	TRBV6-5	TRBJ1-2	NA	CASSITGLANYGYTF	TGTGCCAGCAGTATCACAGGGTTGGCGAACTATGGCTACACCTTC
NA	TRBV7-9	TRBJ2-1	TRBD2	CASSLSPSGKAYNEQFF	TGTGCCAGCAGCTTAAGCCCTAGCGGGAAGGCCTACAATGAGCAGTTCTTC
once	TRBV7-9	TRBJ2-5	NA	CASSLDSTGETQYF	TGTGCCAGCAGCCTCGACTCCACGGGGGAGACCCAGTACTTC
NA	TRBV6-4	TRBJ1-1	NA	CASSDMADMNTEAFF	TGTGCCAGCAGTGACATGGCAGATATGAACACTGAAGCTTTCTTT
NA	TRBV5-6	TRBJ2-7	NA	CASSFGASEPYEQYF	TGTGCCAGCAGCTTTGGGGCCTCGGAACCCTACGAGCAGTACTTC
NA	TRBV19	TRBJ2-7	TRBD2	CASSKTKAGGAYEQYF	TGTGCCAGTAGTAAGACAAAAGCGGGAGGAGCCTACGAGCAGTACTTC
NA	TRBV5-6	TRBJ2-7	NA	CASSTVVETGQYF	TGTGCCAGCAGCACGGTAGTCGAGACTGGGCAGTACTTC
NA	TRBV28	TRBJ1-3	NA	CASSLNGVHGNTIYF	TGTGCCAGCAGTTTAAACGGGGTCCATGGAAACACCATATATTTT
NA	TRBV27	TRBJ2-5	TRBD1	CASSSNRDRGGETQYF	TGTGCCAGCAGTTCAAACCGGGACAGGGGAGGAGAGACCCAGTACTTC
NA	TRBV7-9	TRBJ1-3	NA	CASSWNKGGGNTIYF	TGTGCCAGCAGCTGGAATAAAGGGGGTGGAAACACCATATATTTT
NA	TRBV9	TRBJ2-5	TRBD2	CASSPEGLAKETQYF	TGTGCCAGCAGCCCCGAGGGACTAGCGAAAGAGACCCAGTACTTC
NA	TRBV7-3	TRBJ2-3	NA	CASSLTAGDTQYF	TGTGCCAGCAGCTTAACGGCGGGTGATACGCAGTATTTT
NA	TRBV19	TRBJ1-1	TRBD1	CASSTDRGATEAFF	TGTGCCAGTAGTACCGACAGGGGGGCGACTGAAGCTTTCTTT
NA	TRBV2	TRBJ2-3	NA	CASTPRDLIREEQYF	TGTGCCAGCACCCCGAGGGATTTAATCAGGGAGGAGCAGTATTTT
NA	TRBV9	TRBJ2-7	NA	CASSVGGQGYEQYF	TGTGCCAGCAGCGTTGGGGGCCAAGGGTACGAGCAGTACTTC
NA	TRBV10-3	TRBJ1-6	NA	CAISLNNSPLHF	TGTGCCATCAGTCTAAATAATTCACCCCTCCACTTT